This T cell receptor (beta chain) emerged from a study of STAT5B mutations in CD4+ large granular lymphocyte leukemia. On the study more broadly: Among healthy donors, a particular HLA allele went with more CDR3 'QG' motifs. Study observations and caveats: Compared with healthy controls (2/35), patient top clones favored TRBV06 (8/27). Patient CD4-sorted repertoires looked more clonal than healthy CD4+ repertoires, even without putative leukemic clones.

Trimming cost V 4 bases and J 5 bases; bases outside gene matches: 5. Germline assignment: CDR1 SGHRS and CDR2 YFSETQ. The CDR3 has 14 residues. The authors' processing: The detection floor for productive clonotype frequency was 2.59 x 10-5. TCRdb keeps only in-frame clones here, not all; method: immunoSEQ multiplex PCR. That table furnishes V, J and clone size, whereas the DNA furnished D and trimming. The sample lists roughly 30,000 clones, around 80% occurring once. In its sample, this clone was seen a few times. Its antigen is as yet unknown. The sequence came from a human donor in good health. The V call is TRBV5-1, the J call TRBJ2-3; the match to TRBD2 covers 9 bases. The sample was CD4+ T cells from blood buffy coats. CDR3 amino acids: CASSPSGNVDTQYF. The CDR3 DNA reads TGCGCCAGCAGCCCTAGCGGGAACGTAGATACGCAGTATTTT.